What follows are 16 T cell receptor beta chains derived from one specimen sequenced in a study of T-cell reconstitution after alpha-beta-depleted transplantation in children. Unique molecular identifiers were used in preparing the TCRbeta library. TCRdb processed the PCR reads anew with MiXCR; each CDR3 protein has one entry. The sample carries 400,000 to 450,000 distinct CDR3 sequences, about 40% recorded once. The sequenced sample was PBMCs, obtained before TCRalphabeta/CD19-depleted stem cell transplant. The receptors come from a girl aged 2 to 9 with aplastic anemia, due to receive a stem cell transplant.

This clonotype was seen ten or more times. The chain links TRBV7-6 to TRBJ2-7, with TRBD1 matching 7 bases. V lost 5 bases to trimming and J lost 3 bases; unmatched junction nucleotides: 7. Germline V lookup: CDR1 SGHVS, CDR2 FNYEAQ. The CDR3 contains 14 residues. As DNA, the CDR3 is TGTGCCAGCAGCGGATACCGGACAGGCTACGAGCAGTACTTC. Encoded protein: CASSGYRTGYEQYF.

This clonotype turned up a few times. The chain couples TRBV4-3 to TRBJ1-2, with D uncertain. CDR3 size: 15 residues. CDR1 is LGHNA and CDR2 is YSLEER in the germline V gene. The V gene lost 1 base and the J gene lost 1 base, with 10 bases spanning the gap. Here the CDR3 reads CASSQGPQVNYGYTF. CDR3 sequence (DNA): TGCGCCAGCAGCCAAGGCCCCCAAGTTAACTATGGCTACACCTTC.

The rearrangement uses TRBV20-1 and TRBJ2-5, with D hard to call. V was clipped by 1 base and J by 4 bases, with 13 bases between them. Germline CDR1 and CDR2: DFQATT and SNEGSKA (reference sequence). The CDR3 spans 14 residues. CDR3 residues: CSARGLMSRETQYF. CDR3 sequence (DNA): TGCAGTGCTAGAGGGCTGATGAGCCGAGAGACCCAGTACTTC.

This clonotype was seen a few times. This rearrangement joins TRBV7-2 to TRBJ2-1, with 7 bases aligning to TRBD2. The CDR3 sequence is 13 residues long. The J segment lost 9 bases and the V segment lost 8 bases, leaving 10 bases of the junction unmatched. Germline CDR1 reads SGHTA; CDR2 reads FQGNSA. The CDR3 region has the DNA TGTGCCAGCTCAGTCGGGGGGTCGACTGAGCAGTTCTTC. Its protein product is CASSVGGSTEQFF.

This clonotype appeared many times. The chain has TRBV5-1 and TRBJ1-2; D is undetermined. V lost 6 bases to trimming and J lost 4 bases, with 19 bases between them. Germline V CDR1 and CDR2: SGHRS, YFSETQ. There are 15 residues in the CDR3. The CDR3 here is CASTLSGVESYGYTF. DNA for the CDR3: TGCGCCAGCACCTTATCCGGGGTCGAGAGCTATGGCTACACCTTC. The complete variable domain, with remaining parts taken from reference TRBV5-1 and TRBJ1-2, reads KAGVTQTPRYLIKTRGQQVTLSCSPISGHRSVSWYQQTPGQGLQFLFEYFSETQRNKGNFPGRFSGRQFSNSRSEMNVSTLELGDSALYLCASTLSGVESYGYTFGSGTRLTVV.

V is TRBV5-1 and J is TRBJ2-1; the D call may be TRBD1 or TRBD2 (5 bases each). Trimming took 3 bases from V and 3 from J, leaving 16 bases between them. CDR1 SGHRS and CDR2 YFSETQ come from the germline V gene. The length of the CDR3 is 16 residues. As DNA, the CDR3 is TGCGCCAGCAGCTCTAATCCTGAGGGGAACTACAATGAGCAGTTCTTC. Translated, it gives CASSSNPEGNYNEQFF.

This clonotype was picked up a small number of times. This chain joins TRBV5-1 and TRBJ2-7; the D gene is possibly TRBD1 (5 bases). Looked up from germline, CDR1 is SGHRS and CDR2 is YFSETQ. CDR3 size: 16 residues. The V end was cut by 7 bases, the J end by 1 base, with 21 bases between. CDR3 loop: CASRKFGTDKSYEQYF. DNA for the CDR3: TGCGCCAGCCGCAAATTTGGTACGGACAAATCCTACGAGCAGTACTTC.

This clonotype turned up a few times. The chain uses TRBV3-1 and TRBJ2-1; 11 bases align to TRBD1. V shed 3 bases, J shed 10 bases, and the junction held 8 bases outside the gene matches. In germline, CDR1 is LGHDT, CDR2 YNNKEL (reference sequence). The CDR3 spans 15 residues. The chain's CDR3 is CASSQGQGGMREQFF. DNA for the CDR3: TGTGCCAGCAGCCAGGGACAGGGGGGCATGAGGGAGCAGTTCTTC.

There are a few counts of this clonotype. The CDR3, as DNA: TGTGCCAGCAGTGGACTAGCGGGCCTCTACAATGAGCAGTTCTTC. Amino acids: CASSGLAGLYNEQFF. The chain carries TRBV2 and TRBJ2-1; 10 bases are shared with TRBD2. Germline V gene lookup returns CDR1 SNHLY and CDR2 FYNNEI. The CDR3 length is 15 residues. Losses at the gene ends were 4 bases for V and 3 bases for J; bases not matched to a gene: 3.

This clonotype was observed a handful of times. The rearrangement uses TRBV7-9 and TRBJ1-3, with D uncertain. The V and J ends lost 4 bases and 0 bases respectively, with 7 bases between them. Per germline, CDR1 SEHNR and CDR2 FQNEAQ (reference sequence). The CDR3 has 14 residues. CDR3 loop: CASSWAASGNTIYF. As DNA, the CDR3 is TGTGCCAGCAGCTGGGCAGCCTCTGGAAACACCATATATTTT.

The rearrangement links TRBV20-1 to TRBJ1-2; D remains ambiguous. The CDR3 runs 17 residues. Germline V gene sequence: CDR1 DFQATT, CDR2 SNEGSKA (reference sequence). Trimming left V 2 bases short and J 0 bases short, with 19 bases between. The CDR3 protein is CSARILIWTEANYGYTF. The DNA of the CDR3 is TGCAGTGCTAGAATACTAATCTGGACGGAGGCTAACTATGGCTACACCTTC.

The chain links TRBV20-1 to TRBJ2-5; 10 bases match TRBD2. Trimming removed 6 bases from V and 4 bases from J; junction bases left unmatched: 8. Germline V gene lookup returns CDR1 DFQATT and CDR2 SNEGSKA (reference sequence). CDR3 length: 14 amino acids. CDR3: CSAPTGLAVETQYF. In nucleotides, the CDR3 is TGCAGTGCGCCGACCGGACTAGCGGTAGAGACCCAGTACTTC.

The chain joins TRBV7-2 to TRBJ2-3, with D possibly matching TRBD1 (6 bases). This CDR3 has 17 amino acids. Per the germline V gene, CDR1 is SGHTA and CDR2 is FQGNSA. V was trimmed by 6 bases and J by 0 bases, leaving 19 bases between them. The CDR3 here is CASRSRGYITSTDTQYF. The CDR3 DNA sequence: TGTGCCAGCAGGTCGAGGGGGTACATCACTAGCACAGATACGCAGTATTTT.

The chain carries TRBV5-1 and TRBJ1-2, with a possible D match to TRBD1 (5 bases). CDR3 length: 16 residues. V shed 0 bases and J shed 7 bases, with 19 bases lying between them. Germline loops: CDR1 SGHRS, CDR2 YFSETQ. DNA for the CDR3: TGCGCCAGCAGCTTGGATCGGACAAGTAGTGGAGGTGGCTACACCTTC. Protein: CASSLDRTSSGGGYTF.

V and J are TRBV29-1 and TRBJ2-7; 7 bases are a match to TRBD1. V was pared by 4 bases and J by 1 base, with 13 bases of the junction left unmatched. The CDR3 is 16 amino acids. Germline assignment: CDR1 SQVTM and CDR2 ANQGSEA. The CDR3 loop reads CSVGERVTGLSYEQYF. DNA of the CDR3: TGCAGCGTTGGAGAAAGGGTGACAGGGCTGTCCTACGAGCAGTACTTC.

This clonotype was counted between two and nine times. The J gene is TRBJ2-3, the V gene TRBV27; 7 bases are shared with TRBD2. CDR1 MNHEY and CDR2 SMNVEV come from the germline V gene (reference sequence). This CDR3 is built from 14 residues. The V and J ends lost 7 bases and 6 bases, in that order; junction bases with no gene match: 10. The DNA of the CDR3 is TGTGCCAGCACTCCGGGAGGAGCGAGGGATACGCAGTATTTT. It specifies CASTPGGARDTQYF.